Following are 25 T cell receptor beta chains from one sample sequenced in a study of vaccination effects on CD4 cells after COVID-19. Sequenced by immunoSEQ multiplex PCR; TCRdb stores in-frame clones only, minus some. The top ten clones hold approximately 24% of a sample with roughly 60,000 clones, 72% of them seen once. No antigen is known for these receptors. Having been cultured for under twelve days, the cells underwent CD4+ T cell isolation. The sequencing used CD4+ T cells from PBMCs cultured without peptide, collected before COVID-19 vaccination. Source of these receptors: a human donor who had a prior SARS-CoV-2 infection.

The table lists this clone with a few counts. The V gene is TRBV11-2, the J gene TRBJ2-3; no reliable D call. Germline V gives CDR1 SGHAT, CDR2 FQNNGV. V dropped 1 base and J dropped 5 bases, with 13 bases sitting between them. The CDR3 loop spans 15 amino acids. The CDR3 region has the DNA TGTGCCAGCAGCTTAGTTGGTGGGAAAGGAGATACGCAGTATTTT. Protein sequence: CASSLVGGKGDTQYF.

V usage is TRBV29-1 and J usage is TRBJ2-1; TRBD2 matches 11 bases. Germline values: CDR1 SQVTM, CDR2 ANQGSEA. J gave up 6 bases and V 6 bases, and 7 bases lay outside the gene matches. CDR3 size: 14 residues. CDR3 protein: CSVIAGGGVNEQFF. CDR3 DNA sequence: TGCAGCGTCATAGCGGGAGGGGGGGTCAATGAGCAGTTCTTC.

CDR3 in DNA: TGTGCCAGCAGCATAGACAGGGGTACGTACAATGAGCAGTTCTTC. Protein product: CASSIDRGTYNEQFF. The genes are TRBV5-4 and TRBJ2-1, with 8 bases that match TRBD1. After removal of 4 bases from V and 4 bases from J, the junction contained 7 bases not matched to a gene. This CDR3 is built from 15 residues. Germline-derived CDR1 and CDR2 are SGHNT and YYREEE (reference sequence).

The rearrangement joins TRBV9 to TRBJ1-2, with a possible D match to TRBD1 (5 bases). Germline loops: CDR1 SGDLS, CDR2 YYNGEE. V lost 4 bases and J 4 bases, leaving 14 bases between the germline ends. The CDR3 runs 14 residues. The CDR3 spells CASSPRGTPYGYTF. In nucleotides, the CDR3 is TGTGCCAGCAGCCCCCGTGGGACTCCCTATGGCTACACCTTC.

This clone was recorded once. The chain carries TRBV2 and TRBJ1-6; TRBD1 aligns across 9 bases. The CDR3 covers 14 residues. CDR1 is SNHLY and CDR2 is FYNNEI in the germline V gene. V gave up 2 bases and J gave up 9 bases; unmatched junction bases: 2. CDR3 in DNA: TGTGCCAGCAGTGAACGGACAGGGGCTTCACCCCTCCACTTT. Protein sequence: CASSERTGASPLHF.

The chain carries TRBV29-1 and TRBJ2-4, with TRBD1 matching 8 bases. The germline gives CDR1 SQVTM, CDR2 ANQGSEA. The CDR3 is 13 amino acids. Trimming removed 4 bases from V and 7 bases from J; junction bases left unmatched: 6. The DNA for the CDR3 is TGCAGCGTTGGCACAGGGGGGACGAACATTCAGTACTTC. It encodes CSVGTGGTNIQYF.

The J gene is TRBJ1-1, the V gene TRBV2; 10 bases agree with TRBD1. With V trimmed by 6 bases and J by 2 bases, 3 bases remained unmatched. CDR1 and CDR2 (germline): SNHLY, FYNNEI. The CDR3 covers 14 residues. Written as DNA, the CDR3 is TGTGCCAGCAGGGACAGGGGGGGCAACACTGAAGCTTTCTTT. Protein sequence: CASRDRGGNTEAFF.

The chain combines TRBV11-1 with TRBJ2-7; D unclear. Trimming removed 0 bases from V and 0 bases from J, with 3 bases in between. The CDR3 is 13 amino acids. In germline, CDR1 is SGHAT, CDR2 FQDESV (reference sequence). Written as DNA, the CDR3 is TGTGCCAGCAGCTTAGCTGGCTCCTACGAGCAGTACTTC. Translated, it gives CASSLAGSYEQYF.

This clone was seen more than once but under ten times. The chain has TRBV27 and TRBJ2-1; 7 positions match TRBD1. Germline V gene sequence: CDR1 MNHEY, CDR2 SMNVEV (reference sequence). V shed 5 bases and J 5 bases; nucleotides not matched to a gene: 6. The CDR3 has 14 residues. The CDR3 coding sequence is TGTGCCAGCAGTCCCGGACAGGCAGACAATGAGCAGTTCTTC. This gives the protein CASSPGQADNEQFF.

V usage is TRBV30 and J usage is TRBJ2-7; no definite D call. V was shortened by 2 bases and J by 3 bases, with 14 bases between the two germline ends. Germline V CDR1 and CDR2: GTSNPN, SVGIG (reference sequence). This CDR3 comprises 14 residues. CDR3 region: CAWSSNPSDYEQYF. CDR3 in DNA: TGTGCCTGGAGTAGTAACCCGTCGGACTACGAGCAGTACTTC.

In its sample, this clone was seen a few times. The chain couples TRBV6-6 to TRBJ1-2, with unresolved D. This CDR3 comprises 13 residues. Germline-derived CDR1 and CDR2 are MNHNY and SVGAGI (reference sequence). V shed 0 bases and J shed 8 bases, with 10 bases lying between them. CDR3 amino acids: CASSYSSVGGYTF. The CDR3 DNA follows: TGTGCCAGCAGTTACTCGAGCGTTGGCGGCTACACCTTC.

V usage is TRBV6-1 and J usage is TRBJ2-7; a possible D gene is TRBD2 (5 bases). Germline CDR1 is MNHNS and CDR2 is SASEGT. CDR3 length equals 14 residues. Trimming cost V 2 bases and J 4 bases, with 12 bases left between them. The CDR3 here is CASSEYRGEYEQYF. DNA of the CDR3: TGTGCCAGCAGTGAATACCGGGGAGAGTACGAGCAGTACTTC.

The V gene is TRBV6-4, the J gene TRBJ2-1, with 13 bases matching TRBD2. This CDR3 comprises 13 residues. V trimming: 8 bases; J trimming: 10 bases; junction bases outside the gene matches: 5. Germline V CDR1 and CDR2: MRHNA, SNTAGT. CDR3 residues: CASRGTSGEEQFF. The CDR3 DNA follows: TGTGCCAGCCGCGGGACTAGCGGGGAAGAGCAGTTCTTC.

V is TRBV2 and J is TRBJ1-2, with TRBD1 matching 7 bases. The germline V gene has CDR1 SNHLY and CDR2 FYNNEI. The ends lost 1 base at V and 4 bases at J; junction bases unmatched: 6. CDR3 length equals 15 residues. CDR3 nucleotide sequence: TGTGCCAGCAGTGAAGGAGGGGGCAAGGGCTATGGCTACACCTTC. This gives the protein CASSEGGGKGYGYTF.

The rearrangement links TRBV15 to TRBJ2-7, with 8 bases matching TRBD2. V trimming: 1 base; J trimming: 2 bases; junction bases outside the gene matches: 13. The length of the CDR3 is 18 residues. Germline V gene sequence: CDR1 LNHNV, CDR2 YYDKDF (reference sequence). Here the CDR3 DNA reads TGTGCCACCAGCAGAGTATTCACCGGACTAGCATTAACCTACGAGCAGTACTTC. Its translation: CATSRVFTGLALTYEQYF.

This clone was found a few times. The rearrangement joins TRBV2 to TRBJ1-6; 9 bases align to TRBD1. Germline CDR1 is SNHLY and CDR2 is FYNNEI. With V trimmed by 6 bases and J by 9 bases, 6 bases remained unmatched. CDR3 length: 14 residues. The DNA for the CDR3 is TGTGCCAGCAGGGACAGGGGAGGAAGTTCACCCCTCCACTTT. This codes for CASRDRGGSSPLHF.

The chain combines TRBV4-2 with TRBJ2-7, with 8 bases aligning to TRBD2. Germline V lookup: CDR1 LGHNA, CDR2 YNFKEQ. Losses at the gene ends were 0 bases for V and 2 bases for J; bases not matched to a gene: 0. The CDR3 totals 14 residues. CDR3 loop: CASSQETSAYEQYF. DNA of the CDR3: TGTGCCAGCAGCCAAGAGACTAGCGCCTACGAGCAGTACTTC.

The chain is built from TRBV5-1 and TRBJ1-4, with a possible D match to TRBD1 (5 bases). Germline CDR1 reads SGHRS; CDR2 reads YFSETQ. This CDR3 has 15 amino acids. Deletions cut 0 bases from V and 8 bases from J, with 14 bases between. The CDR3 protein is CASSLDGARYEKLFF. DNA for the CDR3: TGCGCCAGCAGCTTGGATGGGGCTCGGTACGAAAAACTGTTTTTT. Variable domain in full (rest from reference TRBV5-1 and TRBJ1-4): KAGVTQTPRYLIKTRGQQVTLSCSPISGHRSVSWYQQTPGQGLQFLFEYFSETQRNKGNFPGRFSGRQFSNSRSEMNVSTLELGDSALYLCASSLDGARYEKLFFGSGTQLSVL.

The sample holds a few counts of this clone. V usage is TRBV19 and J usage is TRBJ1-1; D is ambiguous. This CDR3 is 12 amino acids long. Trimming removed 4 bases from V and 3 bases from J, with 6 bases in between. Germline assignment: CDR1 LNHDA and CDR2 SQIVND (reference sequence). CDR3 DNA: TGTGCCAGTAGTAAAGGAGACACTGAAGCTTTCTTT. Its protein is CASSKGDTEAFF.

This chain's CDR3 is CASSEATDNEQFF. The CDR3 DNA reads as TGTGCCAGCAGTGAAGCGACGGACAATGAGCAGTTCTTC. V gene TRBV6-1 combines with J gene TRBJ2-1; no definite D call. Trimming removed 0 bases at V and 5 bases at J, with 5 bases between. Germline lookup yields CDR1 MNHNS and CDR2 SASEGT. The CDR3 sequence is 13 residues long.

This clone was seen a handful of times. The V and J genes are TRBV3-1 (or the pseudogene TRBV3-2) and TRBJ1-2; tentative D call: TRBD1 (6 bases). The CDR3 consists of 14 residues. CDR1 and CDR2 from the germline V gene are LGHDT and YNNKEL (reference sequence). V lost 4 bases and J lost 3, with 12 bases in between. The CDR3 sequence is CASSRRTDYYGYTF. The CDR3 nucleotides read TGTGCCAGCAGCCGAAGGACAGACTACTATGGCTACACCTTC.

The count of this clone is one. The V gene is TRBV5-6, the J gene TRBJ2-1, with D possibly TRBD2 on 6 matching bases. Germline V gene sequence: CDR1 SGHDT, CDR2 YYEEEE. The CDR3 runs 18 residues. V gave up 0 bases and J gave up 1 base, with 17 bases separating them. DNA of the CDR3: TGTGCCAGCAGCTTGGAAAGCGGGTTCGTCCCTTCCTACAATGAGCAGTTCTTC. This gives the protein CASSLESGFVPSYNEQFF.

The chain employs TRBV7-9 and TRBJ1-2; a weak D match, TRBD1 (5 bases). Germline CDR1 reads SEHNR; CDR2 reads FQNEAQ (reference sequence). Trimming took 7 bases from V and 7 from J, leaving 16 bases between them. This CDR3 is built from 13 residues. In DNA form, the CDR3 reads TGTGCCAGCACACGCGGAGGGGAGGGTGGCTACACCTTC. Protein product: CASTRGGEGGYTF.

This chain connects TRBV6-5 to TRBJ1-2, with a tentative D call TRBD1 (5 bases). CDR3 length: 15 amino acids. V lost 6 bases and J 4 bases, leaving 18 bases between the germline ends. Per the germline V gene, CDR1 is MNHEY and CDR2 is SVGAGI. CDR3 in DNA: TGTGCCAGCAGCCAAACTGGTCGACAGATCTATGGCTACACCTTC. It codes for CASSQTGRQIYGYTF.

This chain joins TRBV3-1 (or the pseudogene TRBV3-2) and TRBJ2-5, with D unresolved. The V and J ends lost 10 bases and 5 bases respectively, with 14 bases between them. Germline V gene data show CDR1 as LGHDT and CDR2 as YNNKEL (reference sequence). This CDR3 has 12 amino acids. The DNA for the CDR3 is TGTGCCACGTCCAGATATTGGGAGACCCAGTACTTC. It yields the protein CATSRYWETQYF.